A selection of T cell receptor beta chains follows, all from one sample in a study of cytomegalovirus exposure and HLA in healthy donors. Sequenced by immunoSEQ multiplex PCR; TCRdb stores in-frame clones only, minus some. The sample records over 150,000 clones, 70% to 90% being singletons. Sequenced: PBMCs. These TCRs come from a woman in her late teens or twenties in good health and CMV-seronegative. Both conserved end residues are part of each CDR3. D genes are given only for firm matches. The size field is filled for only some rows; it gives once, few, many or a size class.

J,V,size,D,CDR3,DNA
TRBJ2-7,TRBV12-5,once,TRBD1,CASGLVILAGGTGSYEQYF,TGTGCTAGTGGTTTGGTAATCTTAGCCGGCGGGACAGGGAGCTACGAGCAGTACTTC
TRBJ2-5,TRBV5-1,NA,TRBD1,CASSSGTVSETQYF,TGCGCCAGCAGCTCCGGGACAGTATCAGAGACCCAGTACTTC
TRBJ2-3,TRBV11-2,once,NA,CASSLPRGRGTDTQYF,TGTGCCAGCAGCTTGCCTAGGGGGAGGGGGACAGATACGCAGTATTTT
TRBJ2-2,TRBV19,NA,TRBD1,CASLGPQGPRSTGELFF,TGTGCCAGTCTAGGACCACAGGGGCCCCGATCCACCGGGGAGCTGTTTTTT
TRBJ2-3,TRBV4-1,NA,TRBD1,CASSQYRGDTQYF,TGCGCCAGCAGCCAATACAGGGGGGATACGCAGTATTTT
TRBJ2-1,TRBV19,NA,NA,CASSKQVGSYNEQFF,TGTGCCAGTAGTAAACAGGTGGGGTCCTACAATGAGCAGTTCTTC
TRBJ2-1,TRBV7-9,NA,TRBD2,CASSAGTSGFVEQFF,TGTGCCAGCAGCGCCGGGACTAGCGGTTTCGTTGAGCAGTTCTTC
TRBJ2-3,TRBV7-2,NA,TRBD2,CASSIRLAGAALPDTQYF,TGTGCCAGCAGCATCCGACTAGCGGGGGCGGCACTCCCAGATACGCAGTATTTT
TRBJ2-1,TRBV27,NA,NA,CASSPTGGYDEQFF,TGTGCCAGCTCCCCAACCGGTGGTTACGATGAGCAGTTCTTC
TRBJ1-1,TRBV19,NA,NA,CASLAPGGGLNTEAFF,TGTGCCAGTTTAGCCCCGGGGGGTGGACTGAACACTGAAGCTTTCTTT
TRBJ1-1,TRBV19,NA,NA,CASSIDDWGLNTEAFF,TGTGCCAGTAGTATAGACGATTGGGGGCTGAACACTGAAGCTTTCTTT
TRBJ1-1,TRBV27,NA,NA,CASYTRRVAIRPNPEAFF,TGTGCCAGTTATACCAGACGGGTGGCGATTAGGCCTAACCCTGAAGCTTTCTTT
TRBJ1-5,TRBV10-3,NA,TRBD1,CAISSGTGASNQPQHF,TGTGCCATCAGTTCCGGGACAGGGGCGTCGAATCAGCCCCAGCATTTT
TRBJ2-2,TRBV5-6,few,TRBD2,CASSLRLRGGRGPGELFF,TGTGCCAGCAGCTTGCGGCTCCGGGGGGGCCGGGGTCCCGGGGAGCTGTTTTTT
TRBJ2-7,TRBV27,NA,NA,CASSLASTYEQYF,TGTGCCAGCAGTTTGGCCAGTACCTACGAGCAGTACTTC
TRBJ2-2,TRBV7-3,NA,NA,CASSRTPGKPGELFF,TGTGCCAGCAGCCGAACTCCAGGGAAACCCGGGGAGCTGTTTTTT
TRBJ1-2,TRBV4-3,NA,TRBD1,CASSQEGRGPIYGYTF,TGCGCCAGCAGCCAAGAAGGAAGGGGGCCTATCTATGGCTACACCTTC
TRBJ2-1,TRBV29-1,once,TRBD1,CSVFPPTTGGYNEQFF,TGCAGCGTTTTTCCCCCTACGACAGGGGGCTACAATGAGCAGTTCTTC
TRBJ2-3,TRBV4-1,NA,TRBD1,CASAGGASDTQYF,TGCGCCAGCGCAGGGGGTGCGTCAGATACGCAGTATTTT
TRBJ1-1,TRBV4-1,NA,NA,CASSQGLENTEAFF,TGCGCCAGCAGCCAAGGGTTAGAGAACACTGAAGCTTTCTTT
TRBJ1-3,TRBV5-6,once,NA,CASSLANTIYF,TGTGCCAGCAGCTTGGCGAACACCATATATTTT
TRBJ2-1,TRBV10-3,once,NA,CAIGGASYNEQFF,TGTGCCATCGGGGGGGCGTCGTACAATGAGCAGTTCTTC
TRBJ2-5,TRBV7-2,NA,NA,CASSQLGWESRKETQYF,TGTGCCAGCAGCCAACTGGGATGGGAGAGTAGGAAGGAGACCCAGTACTTC
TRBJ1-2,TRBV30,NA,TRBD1,CAWSTGAHGYTF,TGTGCCTGGAGCACAGGGGCGCACGGCTACACCTTC
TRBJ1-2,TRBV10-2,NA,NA,CASSESGSNYGYTF,TGCGCCAGCAGTGAGTCGGGCAGTAACTATGGCTACACCTTC
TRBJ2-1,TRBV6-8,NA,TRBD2,CASSYGRGRADNEQFF,TGTGCCAGCAGTTACGGGCGCGGGAGGGCCGACAATGAGCAGTTCTTC
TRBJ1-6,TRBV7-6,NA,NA,CASSLARTVSPLHF,TGTGCCAGCAGCTTAGCCCGGACAGTCTCACCCCTCCACTTT
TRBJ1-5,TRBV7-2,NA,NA,CASSLSGGQPQHF,TGTGCCAGCAGCTTATCGGGAGGTCAGCCCCAGCATTTT
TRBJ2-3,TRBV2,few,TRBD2,CASYSGGETDTQYF,TGTGCCAGCTATAGCGGGGGGGAAACAGATACGCAGTATTTT
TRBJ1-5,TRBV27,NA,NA,CASSSTNQPQHF,TGTGCCAGCAGTTCAACTAATCAGCCCCAGCATTTT
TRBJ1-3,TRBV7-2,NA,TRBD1,CASSLDRFSGNTIYF,TGTGCCAGCAGCTTGGACAGGTTTTCTGGAAACACCATATATTTT
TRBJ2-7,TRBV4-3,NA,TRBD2,CASSQRLAGVGSSYEQYF,TGCGCCAGCAGCCAAAGACTAGCGGGAGTTGGGAGCTCCTACGAGCAGTACTTC
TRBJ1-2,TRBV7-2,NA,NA,CASSSDPGSHGYTF,TGTGCCAGCAGCTCGGACCCGGGGTCTCATGGCTACACCTTC
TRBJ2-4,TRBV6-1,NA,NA,CASSEVAGAKNIQYF,TGTGCCAGCAGTGAGGTGGCAGGGGCCAAAAACATTCAGTACTTC
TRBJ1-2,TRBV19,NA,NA,CASRPSRGYGYTF,TGTGCCAGTAGGCCCAGTCGGGGCTATGGCTACACCTTC
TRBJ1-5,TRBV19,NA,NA,CASSIVGPPYQPQHF,TGTGCCAGTAGTATCGTCGGTCCCCCCTATCAGCCCCAGCATTTT
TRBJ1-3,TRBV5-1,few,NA,CASSLEGLISGNTIYF,TGCGCCAGCAGCTTGGAAGGACTTATCTCTGGAAACACCATATATTTT
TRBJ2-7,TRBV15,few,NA,CATPPGAYEQYF,TGTGCCACCCCTCCCGGAGCCTACGAGCAGTACTTC
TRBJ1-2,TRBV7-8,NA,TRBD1,CASSLNRGTNYGYTF,TGTGCCAGCAGCTTGAACAGGGGAACCAACTATGGCTACACCTTC
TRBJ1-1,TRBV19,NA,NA,CASSIDRGTVRLNTEAFF,TGTGCCAGTAGTATTGACAGAGGAACCGTCAGGTTGAACACTGAAGCTTTCTTT
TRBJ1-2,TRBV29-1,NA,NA,CSGYNRENYGYTF,TGCAGCGGTTACAACAGGGAGAACTATGGCTACACCTTC
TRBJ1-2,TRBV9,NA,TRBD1,CASTRTGEVVYGYTF,TGTGCCAGCACCCGGACAGGGGAAGTTGTCTATGGCTACACCTTC
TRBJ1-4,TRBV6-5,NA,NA,CASSADRREKLFF,TGTGCCAGCAGCGCCGACAGGCGGGAAAAACTGTTTTTT
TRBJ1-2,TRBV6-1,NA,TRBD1,CASSAPWDREDPYYGYTF,TGTGCCAGCAGTGCCCCCTGGGACAGGGAGGATCCCTACTATGGCTACACCTTC
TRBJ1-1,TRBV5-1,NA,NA,CASSFHQGNAEAFF,TGCGCCAGCAGCTTCCACCAGGGGAACGCTGAAGCTTTCTTT
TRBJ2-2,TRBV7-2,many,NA,CASSFVRGNTGELFF,TGTGCCAGCAGCTTTGTCCGGGGGAACACCGGGGAGCTGTTTTTT
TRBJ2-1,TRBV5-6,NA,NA,CASSRGQNEQFF,TGTGCCAGCAGCCGAGGACAGAATGAGCAGTTCTTC
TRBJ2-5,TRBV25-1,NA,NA,CASSESIKAAEIWTQYF,TGTGCCAGCAGTGAATCGATCAAGGCGGCGGAGATTTGGACCCAGTACTTC